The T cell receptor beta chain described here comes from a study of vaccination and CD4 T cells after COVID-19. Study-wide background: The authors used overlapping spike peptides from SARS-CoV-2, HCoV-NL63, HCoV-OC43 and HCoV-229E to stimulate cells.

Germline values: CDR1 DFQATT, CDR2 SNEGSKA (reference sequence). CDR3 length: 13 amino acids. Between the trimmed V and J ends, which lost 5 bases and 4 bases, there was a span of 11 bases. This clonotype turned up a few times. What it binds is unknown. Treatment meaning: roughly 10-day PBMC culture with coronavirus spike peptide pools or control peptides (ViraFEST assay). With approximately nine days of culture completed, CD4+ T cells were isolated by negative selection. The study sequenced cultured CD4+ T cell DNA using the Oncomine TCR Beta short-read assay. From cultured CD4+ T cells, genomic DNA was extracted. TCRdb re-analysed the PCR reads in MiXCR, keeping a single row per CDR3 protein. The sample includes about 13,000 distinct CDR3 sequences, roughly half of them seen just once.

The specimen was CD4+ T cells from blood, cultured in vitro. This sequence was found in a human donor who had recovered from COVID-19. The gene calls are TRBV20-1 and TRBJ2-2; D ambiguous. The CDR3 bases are TGCAGTGCTCTCTTAAGCAGCACCGGGGAGCTGTTTTTT. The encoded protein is CSALLSSTGELFF.